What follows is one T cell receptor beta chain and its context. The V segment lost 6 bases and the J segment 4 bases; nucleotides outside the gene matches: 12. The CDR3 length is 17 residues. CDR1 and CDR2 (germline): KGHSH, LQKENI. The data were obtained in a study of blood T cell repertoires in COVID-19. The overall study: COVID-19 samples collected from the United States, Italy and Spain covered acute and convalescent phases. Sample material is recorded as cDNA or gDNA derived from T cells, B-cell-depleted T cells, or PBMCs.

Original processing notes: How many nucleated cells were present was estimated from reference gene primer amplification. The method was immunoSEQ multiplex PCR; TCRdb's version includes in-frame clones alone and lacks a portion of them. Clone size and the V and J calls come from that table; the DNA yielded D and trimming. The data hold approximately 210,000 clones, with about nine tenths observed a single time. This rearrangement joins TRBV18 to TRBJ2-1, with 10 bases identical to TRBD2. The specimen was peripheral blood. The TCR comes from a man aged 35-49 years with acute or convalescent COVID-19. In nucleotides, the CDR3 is TGTGCCAGCTCTTTACCAGTGGATAGCGGGGGGTACAATGAGCAGTTCTTC. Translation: CASSLPVDSGGYNEQFF.